The present entry profiles one T cell receptor (beta chain) with its context. The sample is drawn from a study of cytomegalovirus exposure and HLA in healthy donors. CDR1 is GTSNPN and CDR2 is SVGIG in the germline V gene (reference sequence). V lost 5 bases, J lost 4 bases, and 2 bases stayed unmatched. CDR3 length equals 13 residues. Use of 60 Vbeta and 13 Jbeta primers characterized the PCR. The method was immunoSEQ multiplex PCR; TCRdb's version includes in-frame clones alone and lacks a portion of them. The sample has approximately 110,000 clones, over 60% seen once; the top ten hold more than 10%.

The chain has TRBV30 and TRBJ2-2; 9 bases fit TRBD1. The sample taken for sequencing was PBMCs. This clonotype originated in a woman between 40 and 55 years old in good health and CMV-seropositive. This chain's CDR3 is CAWADRGTGELFF. CDR3 sequence (DNA): TGTGCCTGGGCGGACAGGGGCACCGGGGAGCTGTTTTTT.